A selection of T cell receptor beta chains follows, all from one sample in a study of OX40 agonist ivuxolimab in advanced cancers. Sequenced by immunoSEQ multiplex PCR; TCRdb stores in-frame clones only, minus some. Of over 15,000 clones listed, roughly 83% are singletons. The sample here was CD4+ or CD8+ T cells sorted from blood, taken in a trial of the OX40 agonist ivuxolimab. These receptors were taken from an adult with an advanced solid tumor such as melanoma, head and neck, liver or kidney cancer. The CDR3 runs from the conserved cysteine through the conserved F or W. The order of the fields is V gene, J gene, clone size, D gene, CDR3 protein, CDR3 DNA. The D gene is left open where the match is weak. Size tells how often a clone was seen (once, few, many) or the class of an expanded clone, and some rows leave it out.

v_gene: TRBV28; j_gene: TRBJ2-4; abundance: NA; d_gene: NA; CDR3aa: CASSHSPTGLAKNIQYF; CDR3nt: TGTGCCAGCAGCCACTCCCCGACAGGATTAGCCAAAAACATTCAGTACTTC
v_gene: TRBV7-9; j_gene: TRBJ2-1; abundance: NA; d_gene: NA; CDR3aa: CASSLELDRNEQFF; CDR3nt: TGTGCCAGCAGCTTAGAACTCGACCGTAATGAGCAGTTCTTC
v_gene: TRBV5-1; j_gene: TRBJ1-3; abundance: NA; d_gene: TRBD1; CDR3aa: CASSSGTGLENTIYF; CDR3nt: TGCGCCAGCAGCTCGGGGACAGGGCTCGAAAACACCATATATTTT
v_gene: TRBV5-5; j_gene: TRBJ2-7; abundance: NA; d_gene: NA; CDR3aa: CASSPSTGYEQYF; CDR3nt: TGTGCCAGCAGCCCCTCGACGGGCTACGAGCAGTACTTC
v_gene: TRBV5-1; j_gene: TRBJ2-7; abundance: NA; d_gene: NA; CDR3aa: CASSPRSPREQYF; CDR3nt: TGCGCCAGCAGCCCACGGAGCCCTCGGGAGCAGTACTTC
v_gene: TRBV2; j_gene: TRBJ2-1; abundance: NA; d_gene: NA; CDR3aa: CASGWREQFF; CDR3nt: TGTGCCAGCGGTTGGAGGGAGCAGTTCTTC
v_gene: TRBV5-1; j_gene: TRBJ2-7; abundance: NA; d_gene: TRBD1; CDR3aa: CASSAGTGIEQYF; CDR3nt: TGCGCCAGCAGCGCCGGGACAGGGATCGAGCAGTACTTC
v_gene: TRBV7-2; j_gene: TRBJ2-5; abundance: NA; d_gene: NA; CDR3aa: CASSYSETQYF; CDR3nt: TGTGCCAGCAGCTACTCAGAGACCCAGTACTTC
v_gene: TRBV4-3; j_gene: TRBJ2-6; abundance: NA; d_gene: NA; CDR3aa: CASKKGRANSGANVLTF; CDR3nt: TGCGCCAGCAAAAAGGGCAGGGCCAACTCTGGGGCCAACGTCCTGACTTTC
v_gene: TRBV7-9; j_gene: TRBJ1-6; abundance: NA; d_gene: NA; CDR3aa: CASSLAEFTALHF; CDR3nt: TGTGCCAGCAGCTTAGCGGAGTTCACGGCCCTCCACTTT
v_gene: TRBV28; j_gene: TRBJ1-1; abundance: few; d_gene: NA; CDR3aa: CASSSGGESTEAFF; CDR3nt: TGTGCCAGCAGTTCCGGGGGCGAGAGCACTGAAGCTTTCTTT
v_gene: TRBV7-9; j_gene: TRBJ1-1; abundance: NA; d_gene: NA; CDR3aa: CASSSPRGAAFF; CDR3nt: TGTGCCAGCAGCTCCCCCAGGGGCGCAGCTTTCTTT
v_gene: TRBV19; j_gene: TRBJ1-2; abundance: NA; d_gene: TRBD1; CDR3aa: CASSMGQVNNYGYTF; CDR3nt: TGTGCCAGTAGTATGGGACAGGTGAACAACTATGGCTACACCTTC
v_gene: TRBV4-3; j_gene: TRBJ1-4; abundance: NA; d_gene: NA; CDR3aa: CASSQSRVFNEKLFF; CDR3nt: TGCGCCAGCAGCCAGAGTCGGGTATTTAATGAAAAACTGTTTTTT
v_gene: TRBV18; j_gene: TRBJ1-5; abundance: NA; d_gene: NA; CDR3aa: CASSPNGVHYNQPQHF; CDR3nt: TGTGCCAGCTCACCAAACGGGGTCCACTACAATCAGCCCCAGCATTTT
v_gene: TRBV11-2; j_gene: TRBJ2-1; abundance: NA; d_gene: NA; CDR3aa: CASAGGRVPYNEQFF; CDR3nt: TGTGCCAGCGCAGGGGGGCGGGTTCCCTACAATGAGCAGTTCTTC
v_gene: TRBV4-1; j_gene: TRBJ1-5; abundance: NA; d_gene: TRBD1; CDR3aa: CASSQDPGQRHQPQHF; CDR3nt: TGCGCCAGCAGCCAAGACCCGGGACAGAGGCATCAGCCCCAGCATTTT
v_gene: TRBV28; j_gene: TRBJ2-7; abundance: once; d_gene: TRBD1; CDR3aa: CASSSMGQRGWEQYF; CDR3nt: TGTGCCAGCAGTTCAATGGGACAGCGAGGCTGGGAGCAGTACTTC
v_gene: TRBV18; j_gene: TRBJ2-7; abundance: once; d_gene: NA; CDR3aa: CASSLSVGNEQYF; CDR3nt: TGTGCCAGCTCACTCTCGGTCGGGAACGAGCAGTACTTC
v_gene: TRBV2; j_gene: TRBJ2-7; abundance: NA; d_gene: NA; CDR3aa: CASSEIRAYEQYF; CDR3nt: TGTGCCAGCAGTGAAATCAGGGCCTACGAGCAGTACTTC
v_gene: TRBV4-3; j_gene: TRBJ1-5; abundance: NA; d_gene: NA; CDR3aa: CASSPTWAIWGNQPQHF; CDR3nt: TGCGCCAGCAGCCCCACCTGGGCTATCTGGGGCAATCAGCCCCAGCATTTT
v_gene: TRBV7-2; j_gene: TRBJ1-2; abundance: NA; d_gene: TRBD1; CDR3aa: CASSPGQGYGYTF; CDR3nt: TGTGCCAGCAGCCCGGGACAGGGATATGGCTACACCTTC
v_gene: TRBV12-5; j_gene: TRBJ2-3; abundance: NA; d_gene: NA; CDR3aa: CASGLGLASDTQYF; CDR3nt: TGTGCTAGTGGTCTTGGGCTAGCATCGGATACGCAGTATTTT
v_gene: TRBV27; j_gene: TRBJ1-2; abundance: NA; d_gene: NA; CDR3aa: CASSSRASDGYTF; CDR3nt: TGTGCCAGCAGTTCCCGGGCCAGTGATGGCTACACCTTC
v_gene: TRBV27; j_gene: TRBJ1-6; abundance: NA; d_gene: NA; CDR3aa: CASSRQGRNNSPLHF; CDR3nt: TGTGCCAGCAGCCGCCAGGGGAGAAATAATTCACCCCTCCACTTT
v_gene: TRBV15; j_gene: TRBJ2-4; abundance: NA; d_gene: NA; CDR3aa: CATSRDVGVAKNIQYF; CDR3nt: TGTGCCACCAGCAGAGATGTGGGGGTAGCCAAAAACATTCAGTACTTC
v_gene: TRBV27; j_gene: TRBJ2-1; abundance: NA; d_gene: TRBD2; CDR3aa: CASSSPHTSGRGDEQFF; CDR3nt: TGTGCCAGCAGTTCCCCCCACACTAGCGGGAGAGGTGATGAGCAGTTCTTC
v_gene: TRBV11-2; j_gene: TRBJ2-7; abundance: NA; d_gene: NA; CDR3aa: CASSLHYEQYF; CDR3nt: TGTGCCAGCAGCCTTCACTACGAGCAGTACTTC
v_gene: TRBV28; j_gene: TRBJ2-5; abundance: NA; d_gene: NA; CDR3aa: CASSAQMTPGGETQYF; CDR3nt: TGTGCCAGCAGTGCCCAGATGACACCTGGAGGAGAGACCCAGTACTTC
v_gene: TRBV10-3; j_gene: TRBJ2-7; abundance: NA; d_gene: TRBD2; CDR3aa: CAISALGRGALEQYF; CDR3nt: TGTGCCATCAGTGCCTTAGGGCGGGGGGCCCTGGAGCAGTACTTC
v_gene: TRBV6-1; j_gene: TRBJ2-5; abundance: NA; d_gene: NA; CDR3aa: CASRTGATGTQYF; CDR3nt: TGTGCCAGCAGGACAGGAGCCACGGGGACCCAGTACTTC
v_gene: TRBV7-2; j_gene: TRBJ2-7; abundance: once; d_gene: TRBD2; CDR3aa: CASSTGGGSLYEQYF; CDR3nt: TGTGCCAGCAGCACCGGGGGGGGTTCGTTGTACGAGCAGTACTTC
v_gene: TRBV6-5; j_gene: TRBJ1-3; abundance: NA; d_gene: NA; CDR3aa: CASSYAQASGNTIYF; CDR3nt: TGTGCCAGCAGTTATGCCCAGGCGAGCGGAAACACCATATATTTT
v_gene: TRBV6-5; j_gene: TRBJ1-1; abundance: NA; d_gene: NA; CDR3aa: CASSQGQLNTEAFF; CDR3nt: TGTGCCAGCAGCCAAGGACAGTTGAACACTGAAGCTTTCTTT
v_gene: TRBV27; j_gene: TRBJ2-3; abundance: NA; d_gene: TRBD2; CDR3aa: CASSSLGGGAGYTQYF; CDR3nt: TGTGCCAGCAGTTCCCTCGGCGGGGGGGCCGGGTATACGCAGTATTTT
v_gene: TRBV27; j_gene: TRBJ1-2; abundance: NA; d_gene: NA; CDR3aa: CASSSTSGGDYSYTF; CDR3nt: TGTGCCAGCAGTTCCACGAGCGGGGGCGACTATAGCTACACCTTC
v_gene: TRBV7-9; j_gene: TRBJ1-1; abundance: once; d_gene: NA; CDR3aa: CASSREVNTEAFF; CDR3nt: TGTGCCAGCAGCCGTGAAGTTAACACTGAAGCTTTCTTT
v_gene: TRBV28; j_gene: TRBJ1-2; abundance: NA; d_gene: NA; CDR3aa: CASSLGRANYGYTF; CDR3nt: TGTGCCAGCAGTTTAGGCAGGGCTAACTATGGCTACACCTTC
v_gene: TRBV7-9; j_gene: TRBJ1-4; abundance: NA; d_gene: NA; CDR3aa: CASSLGFGPWGEKLFF; CDR3nt: TGTGCCAGCAGCTTAGGGTTCGGCCCGTGGGGTGAAAAACTGTTTTTT
v_gene: TRBV5-1; j_gene: TRBJ2-7; abundance: NA; d_gene: TRBD2; CDR3aa: CASSLAGAGIYEQYF; CDR3nt: TGCGCCAGCAGCTTGGCTGGAGCGGGGATCTACGAGCAGTACTTC
v_gene: TRBV7-3; j_gene: TRBJ2-3; abundance: NA; d_gene: NA; CDR3aa: CASSLVAGADTQYF; CDR3nt: TGTGCCAGCAGCTTAGTTGCAGGGGCAGATACGCAGTATTTT
v_gene: TRBV28; j_gene: TRBJ2-1; abundance: NA; d_gene: TRBD2; CDR3aa: CASSEGTSGRVDEQFF; CDR3nt: TGTGCCAGCAGTGAGGGGACTAGCGGGAGGGTAGATGAGCAGTTCTTC
v_gene: TRBV27; j_gene: TRBJ2-2; abundance: NA; d_gene: TRBD2; CDR3aa: CASRSTSGDFTGELFF; CDR3nt: TGTGCCAGCAGGTCGACTAGCGGGGACTTCACCGGGGAGCTGTTTTTT
v_gene: TRBV4-1; j_gene: TRBJ2-1; abundance: NA; d_gene: TRBD2; CDR3aa: CASSQQIAGRNKQFF; CDR3nt: TGCGCCAGCAGCCAGCAAATAGCGGGCCGCAATAAGCAGTTCTTC
v_gene: TRBV6-5; j_gene: TRBJ1-1; abundance: medium-sized; d_gene: NA; CDR3aa: CASSAGYWPVAEAFF; CDR3nt: TGTGCCAGCAGTGCAGGGTACTGGCCGGTCGCTGAAGCTTTCTTT
v_gene: TRBV19; j_gene: TRBJ1-2; abundance: NA; d_gene: NA; CDR3aa: CASSMEYGYTF; CDR3nt: TGTGCCAGTAGTATGGAATATGGCTACACCTTC
v_gene: TRBV30; j_gene: TRBJ1-2; abundance: NA; d_gene: NA; CDR3aa: CAWTKPEVANYGYTF; CDR3nt: TGTGCCTGGACCAAACCCGAAGTGGCTAACTATGGCTACACCTTC
v_gene: TRBV5-1; j_gene: TRBJ2-5; abundance: NA; d_gene: NA; CDR3aa: CASSLGQEGGETQYF; CDR3nt: TGCGCCAGCAGCTTGGGCCAAGAAGGGGGAGAGACCCAGTACTTC